Below are 13 T cell receptor beta chains sequenced from a single sample in a study of regulatory T cells in long-lasting Graves disease (dated by TCRdb to the early 2020s). Libraries were prepared through multiplex PCR. The run used an Illumina HiSeq 4000. CDR3 regions were amplified by Arm-PCR with iRepertoire HTBI primers to construct TCR beta libraries. The public reads were reanalyzed by TCRdb: fastp trimming at Q25, MiXCR alignment, in-frame beta chains only. Every distinct CDR3 protein forms one entry, paired with its most common genes and DNA. This sample comprises roughly 560,000 distinct CDR3 sequences, 9.5% to 15% of them detected only once. Clones ranked in the top ten supply about 8.3% of the sample. The sample's time point label, decoded: newly diagnosed GD, antithyroid drugs for less than 3 months. RNA was extracted from PBMCs in TRIzol for both TCR sequencing and RNA sequencing. These data were also reused for a study on T cells in Graves' hyperthyroidism and ophthalmopathy.

This sample comprised peripheral blood mononuclear cells (PBMCs), obtained at new diagnosis, from a patient treated with antithyroid drugs. These receptors were obtained from a woman between 25 and 40 years old with Graves disease. Donor details come from another sample of the same person, matched by shared clones.

The sample holds many counts of this clonotype. The chain has TRBV7-6 and TRBJ2-5; D assignment may be TRBD1 or TRBD2 (9 bases each). CDR3 size: 21 residues. Per the germline V gene, CDR1 is SGHVS and CDR2 is FNYEAQ. Trimming took 5 bases from V and 4 from J, leaving 35 bases between them. The CDR3 here is CASSAGTGSYFSGRRRETQYF. CDR3 in DNA: TGTGCCAGCAGCGCCGGGACAGGGAGTTACTTTAGCGGGAGAAGAAGAGAGACCCAGTACTTC.

This clonotype showed up many times. This chain connects TRBV6-5 to TRBJ1-2, with D possibly matching TRBD1 (6 bases). Germline lookup yields CDR1 MNHEY and CDR2 SVGAGI. CDR3 length equals 15 residues. V shed 1 base and J shed 1 base, with 10 bases lying between them. In nucleotides, the CDR3 is TGTGCCAGCAGTTACTTAGGACAGATTAACTATGGCTACACCTTC. Protein sequence: CASSYLGQINYGYTF.

The J gene is TRBJ2-1, the V gene TRBV29-1; weak D call: TRBD1 (6 bases). Germline V gene sequence: CDR1 SQVTM, CDR2 ANQGSEA. Between the trimmed V and J ends, which lost 0 bases and 0 bases, there was a span of 9 bases. There are 15 residues in the CDR3. The CDR3 reads CSVEEGHSSYNEQFF. CDR3 nucleotide sequence: TGCAGCGTTGAAGAGGGACACAGCTCCTACAATGAGCAGTTCTTC.

This clonotype was picked up a small number of times. The gene calls are TRBV4-3 and TRBJ2-3; a weak D match, TRBD2 (6 bases). CDR1 and CDR2 from the germline V gene are LGHNA and YSLEER. The CDR3 loop spans 15 amino acids. Trimming removed 0 bases at V and 6 bases at J, with 13 bases between. The CDR3 DNA sequence: TGCGCCAGCAGCCAAGAAGAGGAGGGGAGGGATACGCAGTATTTT. Amino acids: CASSQEEEGRDTQYF.

This chain joins TRBV11-2 and TRBJ2-6, with D maybe TRBD2 (5 bases). With 7 bases removed from V and 4 bases from J, the gap between germline ends came to 8 bases. The CDR3 runs 13 residues. The germline V gene has CDR1 SGHAT and CDR2 FQNNGV. The CDR3 here is CASMDSGANVLTF. In DNA, the CDR3 is TGTGCCAGCATGGACTCGGGGGCCAACGTCCTGACTTTC.

Ten or more counts support this clonotype. CDR3 in DNA: TGTGCCAGCAGCTTAATGGAAAGCAATGAGCAGTTCTTC. It codes for CASSLMESNEQFF. This chain links TRBV7-3 with TRBJ2-1; the D is unclear. Germline-derived CDR1 and CDR2 are SGHTA and FQGTGA. The CDR3 is 13 residues long. V was cut by 1 base and J by 6 bases, with 7 bases left in between.

The chain is built from TRBV19 and TRBJ1-3; D unresolved. The CDR3 has 16 amino acids. Germline V gene sequence: CDR1 LNHDA, CDR2 SQIVND (reference sequence). The ends were cut back, 6 bases at V and 1 base at J, with 16 bases in the middle. CDR3 sequence: CASRRVLPLSGNTIYF. CDR3 in DNA: TGTGCCAGTAGGCGGGTCCTTCCTCTTTCTGGAAACACCATATATTTT.

The chain uses TRBV3-1 and TRBJ1-2, with D perhaps matching TRBD1 (5 bases). The V gene's germline CDR1 is LGHDT and CDR2 YNNKEL (reference sequence). V lost 0 bases, J lost 8 bases, and 13 bases lay in between. The CDR3 has 14 residues. CDR3 in amino acids: CASSQDWGLRGYTF. CDR3 coding DNA: TGTGCCAGCAGCCAAGATTGGGGGTTAAGGGGCTACACCTTC.

In this sample, this clonotype turned up many times. J is TRBJ1-4 and V is TRBV7-9; TRBD1 agrees at 9 bases. The V segment lost 3 bases and the J segment 6 bases; nucleotides outside the gene matches: 5. CDR1 and CDR2 from the germline V gene are SEHNR and FQNEAQ (reference sequence). CDR3 length: 15 amino acids. CDR3 sequence (DNA): TGTGCCAGCAGCTTGGGACAGGGTGGGCATGAAAAACTGTTTTTT. It is translated as CASSLGQGGHEKLFF.

A few counts support this clonotype. The gene calls are TRBV28 and TRBJ2-2; 7 bases are shared with TRBD2. The CDR3 contains 16 residues. Germline V gives CDR1 MDHEN, CDR2 SYDVKM. Trimming cost V 6 bases and J 1 base; bases outside gene matches: 8. DNA for the CDR3: TGTGCCAGCAGGGGGGGGGGGAGCGGGAACACCGGGGAGCTGTTTTTT. This codes for CASRGGGSGNTGELFF.

This clonotype was seen at least ten times. This chain joins TRBV30 and TRBJ1-1; 11 nucleotides agree with TRBD1. Germline-derived CDR1 and CDR2 are GTSNPN and SVGIG (reference sequence). The V segment lost 2 bases and the J segment 3 bases; nucleotides outside the gene matches: 8. The CDR3 sequence is 16 residues long. CDR3 sequence: CAWSSGQGARDTEAFF. The DNA for the CDR3 is TGTGCCTGGAGTAGCGGACAGGGGGCAAGGGACACTGAAGCTTTCTTT.

This clonotype was picked up a small number of times. The J gene is TRBJ2-5, the V gene TRBV6-1; TRBD2 agrees at 13 bases. The V segment lost 6 bases and the J segment 5 bases; nucleotides outside the gene matches: 6. The CDR3 is made up of 15 amino acids. Germline V lookup: CDR1 MNHNS, CDR2 SASEGT. CDR3 residues: CASRTSGRKGETQYF. The CDR3 DNA follows: TGTGCCAGCAGGACTAGCGGGAGGAAGGGGGAGACCCAGTACTTC.

Many counts were recorded for this clonotype. The gene calls are TRBV11-2 and TRBJ2-2, with D possibly being TRBD1 (6 bases). This CDR3 has 16 amino acids. Looked up from germline, CDR1 is SGHAT and CDR2 is FQNNGV. Deletions cut 1 base from V and 3 bases from J, with 12 bases between. DNA for the CDR3: TGTGCCAGCAGCTTAGTAGCTACAGGGTACACCGGGGAGCTGTTTTTT. Its translation is CASSLVATGYTGELFF.